This TCR beta chain was found in a study of cytomegalovirus exposure and HLA in healthy donors (dated by TCRdb to about 2017). The study in broad terms: In an earlier analysis of roughly 500 of the donors, approximately 260 Gb of sequence data and roughly 100 million unique TCR beta sequences from 150 million to 200 million T cells were reported. An early release covering 500 to 750 HLA-typed donors comprised approximately 300 gigabases of sequencing data and around 80 million unique TCR sequences. Among the roughly 370 genotyped donors, about 83% belonged to the genetic ancestry cluster associated with self-reported Caucasian donors. The aim of the study was to test whether cataloging public T cell receptors could identify signatures of past pathogen exposure. The study profiled the T cell repertoires of about 720 subjects by immunosequencing and related them to cytomegalovirus serostatus. A separate validation cohort of over a hundred different subjects was used in addition to the approximately 640-subject first cohort. The study combined high-throughput TCR immunosequencing, statistical association of individual TCRs with disease status, and machine learning to predict cytomegalovirus infection status. A later analysis re-analyzed previously published TCR beta repertoires from approximately 700 donors and added high-resolution HLA genotyping to study TCR occurrence patterns. In the later analysis, no new phenotypic data were used to find candidate immune exposures; instead, reliance was placed on TCR beta sequences and their occurrence across donors. In an earlier analysis of over 550 of the donors, high-throughput TCR beta sequencing was used to judge whether each TCR beta V gene segment behaved as functional or pseudogenic. Donor age, sex, ethnicity and CMV serostatus were compiled alongside the repertoire data. A later genetic analysis took genome-wide SNP genotypes for about 55% of the 666 donors and used that subset as a discovery cohort. All discovery cohort repertoires had been generated on a single sequencing platform. HLA typing included class I and class II loci at four-digit resolution. The number of donors typed differed by locus, with about 620-630 for A, B, C, DRB1 and DQB1, around 500 for DQA1, some 570 for DPA1, and around 460 for DPB1. Because of strong linkage in the cohort, five DR-DQ haplotypes were treated as single units for association and clustering. Among 300 to 450 genotyped donors of the cohort, an average of approximately 240,000 unique TCR beta nucleotide sequences were sequenced per donor, 15% to 20% of them non-productive. Results the study describes overall, beyond this receptor: A later analysis found that most CMV-associated TCR beta chains appeared HLA-restricted, with HLA associations seemingly driven largely by CMV exposure. The authors suggested that the approach could potentially be generalized to other disease states and immunological phenotypes. Correlated functional status among segregating V segments might be attributable to linkage disequilibrium, but an unknown experimental factor could not be ruled out. The cohort was sequenced for TCR beta chains only, and without alpha or paired-chain data the features that could be detected were limited. CMV serostatus was the only immune exposure information available for the cohort. A few of the identified cytomegalovirus-associated TCR beta chains were confirmed in vitro to be specific for cytomegalovirus antigens. Because the 87-base-pair reads could not distinguish some IMGT-functional V segments, including TRBV6-2 and TRBV6-3, those segments were excluded. The earlier analysis of 587 of the donors excluded approximately 15 rarely observed V segments, including chromosome 9 orphons, because counts were too low. When HLA alleles, especially DR and DQ, strongly co-occurred, TCR associations were difficult to assign to individual alleles. A cluster of highly shared sequence variants was judged likely to represent a technical artifact of the sequencing pipeline. At a false discovery rate of 0.05, a later analysis linked around 15,000 TCR beta sequences to specific HLA alleles. In an earlier analysis of around 600 of the donors, most TCR beta V segments appeared in productive rearrangements about 90% or about 30% of the time, broadly matching IMGT annotations. V-gene and J-gene trimming of TCR beta chains was associated with a missense DCLRE1C variant in a later genetic analysis, and the association was replicated in an independent cohort. A further reported finding was that TCR beta sequences accurately predicted the HLA-A and HLA-B alleles for most subjects in the first cohort. Most TCR sequences were observed very rarely across donors, whereas some public TCRs were present in many individuals. A later genetic analysis reported fewer N-insertions in productive TCRs among donors in an Asian-associated ancestry cluster than the approximately 670-donor mean. The study gave a list of about 160 TCR beta chains associated with cytomegalovirus. Roughly uniform sequencing depth across donors was assumed in presence/absence analyses, although this assumption may not hold. In a later analysis, the rate of TCR association differed among HLA loci, with DRB1 alleles having the most associated TCRs and HLA-C alleles having the fewest. Compared with equally common non-associated chains, HLA-associated TCR beta chains in a later analysis were more clonally expanded and had lower generation probabilities. Several of the top co-occurrence clusters appeared to be linked to parvovirus B19, influenza, CMV and Epstein-Barr virus, according to a later analysis. The classifier was reported to diagnose cytomegalovirus status with high specificity and sensitivity in both the original cohort and the validation cohort. Because HLA typing was unavailable for some donors at each locus, only the typed subset was used in association tests.

In total, over 600 healthy bone marrow donors made up the cohort. At the time of sampling, all cohort members were nominally healthy, though unrecorded immune exposures were likely present. The donor tested CMV seropositive and was one of the 289 seropositive cohort members. A peripheral blood sample was collected from each donor, and TCR beta sequencing was performed on peripheral blood mononuclear cells. The Qiagen DNeasy Blood Extraction Kit was used to extract genomic DNA from the blood cell samples. CDR1 LNHDA and CDR2 SQIVND were looked up in the germline V gene (reference sequence). The CDR3 runs 13 residues from the cysteine to the phenylalanine. The sequence is cut down to CDR3 DNA, 39 bases in frame from base 1. The V end loses 0 bases and the J end loses 3 bases, and a stretch of 2 bases separates them. Details on this clone: The clone's antigen remains unknown. One base away there is no much larger clone; base qualities are not given.

The library relied on the immunoSEQ multiplex PCR assay. A mixture of 60 forward primers for TCR Vbeta segments and 13 reverse primers for TCR Jbeta segments was used in the multiplex PCR. The CDR3 region of rearranged TCR beta genes was amplified from genomic DNA with a multiplex PCR assay. Amplified TCR beta libraries were sequenced as 87-base-pair reads on the Illumina HiSeq System. The original pipeline was this. Across the 500 to 700 repertoires, a later analysis counted approximately 75 million unique TCR beta chains, some 11 million of which were shared by at least two donors. A nearest-neighbor algorithm error-corrected the raw reads and collapsed the reads into unique sequences, merging closely related sequences to remove PCR and sequencing errors. To assign V, D and J gene segments, CDR3 sequences were aligned to IMGT reference sequences. For a sequence to be retained, a match of at least six nucleotides to both a V gene segment and a J gene segment was required. A rearrangement counted as productive if the CDR3 had no stop codons and remained in frame with V and J, and every other rearrangement counted as non-productive. CDR3 was defined by IMGT convention, running from the second conserved V-encoded cysteine to the conserved J-encoded phenylalanine. In an earlier analysis of approximately 500 of the donors, sequences lacking an unambiguous match to a single V gene segment were excluded. In an earlier analysis of around 600 of the donors, V segments were called functional above 56.7% productive rearrangements and were called segregating when the between-donor standard deviation exceeded 5%. A statistical classification framework was developed to diagnose cytomegalovirus status using the catalog of TCR beta chain sequences. In a later analysis, TCR nucleotide sequences were compared against IMGT/GENE-DB human TR gene sequences so that V and J genes could be assigned. A later analysis assigned CDR3 sequences and most-parsimonious VDJ recombination scenarios with the TCRdist pipeline. A later analysis defined each TCR beta chain by its CDR3 amino acid sequence plus V-gene family, and excluded reads lacking a unique V-gene family. To address suspected cross-contamination and a sequencing artifact, a later analysis removed 592 highly shared, low-generation-probability nucleotide sequences. A later analysis calculated a clonal expansion index for each public chain from normalized within-repertoire ranks of inferred template counts. In a later analysis, generation probabilities were computed using a VDJ recombination model fitted to out-of-frame rearrangements, and the results were checked against IGoR. In a later analysis, hypergeometric tests were used to score TCR-TCR, TCR-HLA and TCR-CMV co-occurrence, with a repertoire-size bias correction applied to TCR pairs. A later analysis estimated false discovery rates by permuting HLA or CMV assignments 20 times. In a later analysis, co-occurring TCRs were grouped using DBSCAN, with TCRdist sequence similarity added in when clustering inside HLA-allele-positive subsets. Co-occurrence clustering excluded repertoires with fewer than 30,000 or more than 120,000 public chains, plus five with anomalous nucleotide sharing. TCRdb mirrors the immuneACCESS table, restricted to in-frame sequences. Some clones are absent from its copies; in checked studies, under half trace to an unresolved V gene, and the reason for the others is unknown. The DNA gave D and trimming, while V, J and clone size come from that table. The table for this sample lists 150,000 to 180,000 clones; around 75% of them were counted only once. Of the sample, 6% to 8.5% falls within the top ten clones.

The chain employs TRBV19 and TRBJ2-2, with the identity of the D gene unclear. The TCR was taken from a man aged 25 to 40 in good health and CMV-seropositive. Input material: PBMCs. The encoded CDR3 is CASSIDYTGELFF. The DNA reads TGTGCCAGTAGTATAGACTACACCGGGGAGCTGTTTTTT. With the portions outside the CDR3 filled from the reference TRBV19 and TRBJ2-2 genes, the complete variable region becomes DGGITQSPKYLFRKEGQNVTLSCEQNLNHDAMYWYRQDPGQGLRLIYYSQIVNDFQKGDIAEGYSVSREKKESFPLTVTSAQKNPTAFYLCASSIDYTGELFFGEGSRLTVL.